These T cell receptor beta chains were read from a single sample in a study of shared clonotypes between healthy human individuals. The method was immunoSEQ multiplex PCR; TCRdb's version includes in-frame clones alone and lacks a portion of them. The sample carries approximately 87,000 clones, over 55% recorded once. Specimen: memory CD8+ T cells sorted from blood. The receptors here all came from a man aged 25 to 45 in good health. The CDR3 runs from the conserved cysteine through the conserved F or W. A D gene is named only where the DNA matches it firmly. Clone size is stated in some rows and not others, as once, few, many or a class when expanded.

clone size,J gene,V gene,D gene,CDR3 DNA,CDR3 protein
few,TRBJ2-7,TRBV27,-,TGTGCCAGCAGACCCGGCAGGGACTACGAGCAGTACTTC,CASRPGRDYEQYF
few,TRBJ2-3,TRBV30,-,TGTGCCTGGAGTGTAGGGGGGGGCGCAGATACGCAGTATTTT,CAWSVGGGADTQYF
many,TRBJ2-7,TRBV7-9,-,TGTGCCAGCAGCTTAGTTCAGGGGGGCTCCTACGAGCAGTACTTC,CASSLVQGGSYEQYF
once,TRBJ1-5,TRBV10-3,-,TGTGCCATCAGTGAGTCGGCAGGGAGTCAGCCCCAGCATTTT,CAISESAGSQPQHF
-,TRBJ2-1,TRBV6-1,TRBD2,TGTGCCAGCAGTGAAGCCTCTAGCGGGTACAATGAGCAGTTCTTC,CASSEASSGYNEQFF
once,TRBJ2-1,TRBV2,TRBD2,TGTGCCAGCCATTCCGGGACTAGCGGGAGGCGTCTTCGAGCTACTTTAGTTATTGAGCAGTTCTTC,CASHSGTSGRRLRATLVIEQFF
once,TRBJ2-7,TRBV6-1,TRBD1,TGTGCCAGCCGGGACAGCATCTACGAGCAGTACTTC,CASRDSIYEQYF
-,TRBJ1-2,TRBV25-1,-,TGTGCCAGCAGTGAAGGGGGGGGAGGTGTCTATGGCTACACCTTC,CASSEGGGGVYGYTF
-,TRBJ2-5,TRBV28,TRBD2,TGTGCCTCGGGACTAGCGGGAAGTGAGACCCAGTACTTC,CASGLAGSETQYF
-,TRBJ2-7,TRBV7-2,-,TGTGCCAGCAGCTTATTGGCCTCCAGCTCCTACGAGCAGTACTTC,CASSLLASSSYEQYF
few,TRBJ1-2,TRBV20-1,-,TGCAGTGCTAGAGAACAGTATGGCTACACCTTC,CSAREQYGYTF
-,TRBJ2-5,TRBV19,TRBD2,TGTGCCAGTACCTCAGCGGGAGGGCCAGAGACCCAGTACTTC,CASTSAGGPETQYF
few,TRBJ2-1,TRBV4-2,-,TGTGCCAGCAGCCCCCAAAAGGGCGGGGACTACAATGAGCAGTTCTTC,CASSPQKGGDYNEQFF
once,TRBJ1-5,TRBV5-4,-,TGTGCCAGCAGCTTGGGGACACATGGTGGTCAGCCCCAGCATTTT,CASSLGTHGGQPQHF
-,TRBJ2-7,TRBV7-7,TRBD2,TGTGCTAGCAGCTTTTTCATAGGGCGGGAGTGTATATCCGAGCAGTACTTC,CASSFFIGRECISEQYF
-,TRBJ2-7,TRBV25-1,TRBD1,TGTGCCAGCAGCTCCTGGGACAGTACCTACGAGCAGTACTTC,CASSSWDSTYEQYF